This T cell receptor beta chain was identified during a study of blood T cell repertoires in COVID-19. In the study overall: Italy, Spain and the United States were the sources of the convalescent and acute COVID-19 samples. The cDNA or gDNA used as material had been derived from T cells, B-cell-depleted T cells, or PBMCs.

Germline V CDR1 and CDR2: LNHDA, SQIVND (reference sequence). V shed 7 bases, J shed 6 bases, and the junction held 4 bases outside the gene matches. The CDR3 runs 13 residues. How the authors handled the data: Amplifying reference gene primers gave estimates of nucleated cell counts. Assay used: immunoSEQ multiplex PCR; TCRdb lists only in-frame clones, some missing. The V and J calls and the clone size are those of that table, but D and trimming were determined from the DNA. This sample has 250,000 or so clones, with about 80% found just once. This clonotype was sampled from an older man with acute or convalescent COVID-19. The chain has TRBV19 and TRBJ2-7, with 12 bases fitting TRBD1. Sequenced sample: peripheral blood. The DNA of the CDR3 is TGTGCCAGTATCGGGACAGGGGGCCGCGAGCAGTACTTC. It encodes CASIGTGGREQYF. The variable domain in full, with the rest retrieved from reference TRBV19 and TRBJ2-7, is DGGITQSPKYLFRKEGQNVTLSCEQNLNHDAMYWYRQDPGQGLRLIYYSQIVNDFQKGDIAEGYSVSREKKESFPLTVTSAQKNPTAFYLCASIGTGGREQYFGPGTRLTVT.